This entry describes one TCR beta chain. No antigen is known for it. The V and J ends lost 3 bases and 2 bases respectively, with 11 bases between them. This CDR3 spans 14 amino acids. Germline assignment: CDR1 MDHEN and CDR2 SYDVKM. PCR amplification relied on 60 Vbeta primers (plus 13 Jbeta primers). TCRdb keeps only in-frame clones here, not all; method: immunoSEQ multiplex PCR. Among roughly 250,000 clones, about 66% were seen once, and the ten largest hold approximately 2.5%. The entry originates in a study of cytomegalovirus exposure and HLA in healthy donors. Study-level findings and limits: Sequencing likely produced, as an artifact, a cluster of highly shared sequence variants.

The J gene is TRBJ2-7, the V gene TRBV28, with unresolved D. This TCR was recovered from a female donor in good health and CMV-seronegative. Sequencing was done on a sample of PBMCs. CDR3 loop: CASSLYLSTYEQYF. As DNA, the CDR3 is TGTGCCAGCAGTTTGTACTTATCGACCTACGAGCAGTACTTC.